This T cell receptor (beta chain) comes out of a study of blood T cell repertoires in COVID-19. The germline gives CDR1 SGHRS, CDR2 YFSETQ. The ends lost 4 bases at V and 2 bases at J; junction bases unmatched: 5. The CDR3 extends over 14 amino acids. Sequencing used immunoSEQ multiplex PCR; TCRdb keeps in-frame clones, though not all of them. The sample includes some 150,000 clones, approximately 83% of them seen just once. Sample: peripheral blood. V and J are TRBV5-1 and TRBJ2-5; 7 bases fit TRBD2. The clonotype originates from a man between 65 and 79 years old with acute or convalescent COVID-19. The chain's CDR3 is CASSIPSGQETQYF. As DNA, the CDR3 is TGCGCCAGCAGCATCCCTAGCGGTCAAGAGACCCAGTACTTC.